The 19 T cell receptor beta chains below all came from one sample that was sequenced in a study of cytomegalovirus exposure and HLA in healthy donors. The PCR was carried out with 60 Vbeta primers and 13 Jbeta primers. TCRdb's copy holds only in-frame clones and misses some; the assay was immunoSEQ multiplex PCR. The table lists approximately 150,000 clones, around 78% of them singletons. The source material was PBMCs. These receptors came from a man aged 40-49 years in good health and CMV-seronegative.

The gene calls are TRBV30 and TRBJ2-7, with 7 bases matching TRBD2. The germline CDR1 and CDR2 sequences are GTSNPN and SVGIG (reference sequence). The CDR3 is made up of 13 amino acids. Trimming took 0 bases from V and 7 from J; bases not matched to a gene: 6. CDR3 loop: CAWSVRGLGEQYV. CDR3 in DNA: TGTGCCTGGAGTGTGCGGGGGTTGGGGGAGCAGTACGTC.

Points on this clone: This CDR3 is also generated by other DNA sequences in the sample. The rearrangement links TRBV7-2 to TRBJ2-1; TRBD2 matches 8 bases. The CDR3 contains 15 residues. CDR1 is SGHTA and CDR2 is FQGNSA in the germline V gene. J lost 0 bases, V lost 6 bases, and 4 bases had no gene match. The CDR3 DNA sequence: TGTGCCAGCAGTTTAAGCGGGAGCTCCTACAATGAGCAGTTCTTC. Its translation: CASSLSGSSYNEQFF.

This clone was found a few times. V gene TRBV11-2 combines with J gene TRBJ2-7, with D possibly being TRBD2 (6 bases). Trimming took off 3 bases at V and 0 bases at J, with 15 bases between the two ends. This CDR3 spans 16 amino acids. Looked up from germline, CDR1 is SGHAT and CDR2 is FQNNGV. CDR3 coding DNA: TGTGCCAGCAGCTTCACCGGGACTTGGAGCTCCTACGAGCAGTACTTC. Translating it yields CASSFTGTWSSYEQYF.

This clone has just one count. J is TRBJ2-3 and V is TRBV5-1; TRBD1 is a possible D gene (5 bases). The CDR3 has 13 residues. Germline assignment: CDR1 SGHRS and CDR2 YFSETQ. V dropped 0 bases and J dropped 9 bases, with 11 bases sitting between them. The CDR3 nucleotides read TGCGCCAGCAGCTTGGACAGCTCAGGGACGCAGTATTTT. Its translation: CASSLDSSGTQYF.

This clone was seen a few times. The rearrangement uses TRBV7-2 and TRBJ2-7, with a possible D match to TRBD2 (6 bases). V was trimmed by 2 bases and J by 7 bases, leaving 15 bases between them. CDR1 and CDR2 from the germline V gene are SGHTA and FQGNSA. The CDR3 has 14 residues. The CDR3 DNA is TGTGCCAGCAGCTTACTTGGCGGGGTCGGGGAGCAGTACTTC. It codes for CASSLLGGVGEQYF. Based on the CDR3 plus reference TRBV7-2 and TRBJ2-7, the full variable domain is GAGVSQSPSNKVTEKGKDVELRCDPISGHTALYWYRQSLGQGLEFLIYFQGNSAPDKSGLPSDRFSAERTGGSVSTLTIQRTQQEDSAVYLCASSLLGGVGEQYFGPGTRLTVT.

The chain carries TRBV7-9 and TRBJ1-2, with D possibly TRBD1 on 5 matching bases. The germline V gene has CDR1 SEHNR and CDR2 FQNEAQ (reference sequence). The CDR3 is 15 amino acids. V was trimmed by 4 bases and J by 1 base, leaving 13 bases between them. This chain's CDR3 is CASSYFKDSNYGYTF. CDR3 bases: TGTGCCAGCAGCTATTTTAAAGACAGTAACTATGGCTACACCTTC. Together with reference TRBV7-9 and TRBJ1-2, the CDR3 gives the full variable domain: DTGVSQNPRHKITKRGQNVTFRCDPISEHNRLYWYRQTLGQGPEFLTYFQNEAQLEKSRLLSDRFSAERPKGSFSTLEIQRTEQGDSAMYLCASSYFKDSNYGYTFGSGTRLTVV.

This chain connects TRBV19 to TRBJ1-5; D is unclear. Per the germline V gene, CDR1 is LNHDA and CDR2 is SQIVND (reference sequence). The CDR3 length is 16 residues. The V end was cut by 1 base, the J end by 0 bases, with 10 bases between. The CDR3 nucleotides read TGTGCCAGTAGTATAGTCGTAGATTATAGCAATCAGCCCCAGCATTTT. Its protein is CASSIVVDYSNQPQHF.

This clone was seen only once. The genes are TRBV5-1 and TRBJ2-2, with 9 nucleotides matching TRBD1. After removal of 4 bases from V and 5 bases from J, the junction contained 3 bases not matched to a gene. The CDR3 consists of 14 residues. Germline lookup yields CDR1 SGHRS and CDR2 YFSETQ. Written as DNA, the CDR3 is TGCGCCAGCAGCACGGACAGGGGAACCGGGGAGCTGTTTTTT. It codes for CASSTDRGTGELFF.

The sample holds one count of this clone. This chain joins TRBV13 and TRBJ2-7; tentatively, D is TRBD2 (7 bases). Trimming shortened V by 5 bases and J by 6 bases, and 23 bases separated the two germline ends. Germline assignment: CDR1 PRHDT and CDR2 FYEKMQ (reference sequence). The CDR3 is 16 residues long. In nucleotides, the CDR3 is TGTGCCAGCAGCAACTCGGGCGGGGGCGCCGAACGCGAGCAGTACTTC. Amino acid sequence: CASSNSGGGAEREQYF.

This clone has a single count. V usage is TRBV19 and J usage is TRBJ2-2, with 8 positions matching TRBD2. CDR1 and CDR2 from the germline V gene are LNHDA and SQIVND (reference sequence). The J segment lost 4 bases and the V segment lost 5 bases, leaving 9 bases of the junction unmatched. The CDR3 consists of 16 residues. The CDR3 sequence: CASSRGGEVSTGELFF. For the CDR3, the DNA is TGTGCCAGTAGTCGGGGGGGCGAAGTGAGCACCGGGGAGCTGTTTTTT.

A note on this clone: The same CDR3 also results from other DNA sequences found in this sample. V is TRBV28 and J is TRBJ1-5, with unresolved D. CDR1 and CDR2 (germline): MDHEN, SYDVKM. V lost 7 bases and J 4 bases, leaving 20 bases between the germline ends. CDR3 length: 16 amino acids. The CDR3, as DNA: TGTGCCAGCACTCCAATAGGTTACGGGGAAAATCAGCCCCAGCATTTT. Its translation is CASTPIGYGENQPQHF.

The sample holds a few counts of this clone. The V and J genes are TRBV5-1 and TRBJ2-2; 7 bases agree with TRBD2. The V segment lost 2 bases and the J segment 4 bases; nucleotides outside the gene matches: 8. CDR3 length: 16 residues. Germline V gene lookup returns CDR1 SGHRS and CDR2 YFSETQ. CDR3 amino acids: CASSFVEGRGTGELFF. The DNA for the CDR3 is TGCGCCAGCAGCTTCGTAGAGGGGAGGGGCACCGGGGAGCTGTTTTTT.

This clone came up a few times. CDR3 sequence (DNA): TGTGCCAGCAGCGTAGCTGGAGGGACCGGGGAGCTGTTTTTT. It codes for CASSVAGGTGELFF. The V gene is TRBV9, the J gene TRBJ2-2; maybe TRBD2 (6 bases). The CDR3 is made up of 14 amino acids. The germline CDR1 and CDR2 sequences are SGDLS and YYNGEE. Trimming took 0 bases from V and 5 from J, leaving 8 bases between them.

The rearrangement links TRBV2 to TRBJ2-5; 9 bases are a match to TRBD1. This CDR3 region has 14 residues. The germline gives CDR1 SNHLY, CDR2 FYNNEI. After removal of 8 bases from V and 5 bases from J, the junction contained 9 bases not matched to a gene. The CDR3 nucleotides read TGTGCCAGCGCTGGGACAGGGACTGGCGAGACCCAGTACTTC. Translation: CASAGTGTGETQYF.

V gene TRBV9 combines with J gene TRBJ2-3, with TRBD2 matching 10 bases. Germline CDR1 and CDR2: SGDLS and YYNGEE. Losses at the gene ends were 0 bases for V and 6 bases for J; bases not matched to a gene: 4. The CDR3 has 15 amino acids. The CDR3 DNA reads TGTGCCAGCAGCGTAGTTAGCGGGAGGATCGATACGCAGTATTTT. Its translation is CASSVVSGRIDTQYF. Full variable domain (missing parts from reference TRBV9 and TRBJ2-3): DSGVTQTPKHLITATGQRVTLRCSPRSGDLSVYWYQQSLDQGLQFLIQYYNGEERAKGNILERFSAQQFPDLHSELNLSSLELGDSALYFCASSVVSGRIDTQYFGPGTRLTVL.

This rearrangement joins TRBV5-8 to TRBJ1-2; D not certain. This CDR3 has 17 residues. From germline, CDR1 is SGHTS and CDR2 YDEGEE. V lost 1 base and J 4 bases, leaving 20 bases between the germline ends. The CDR3 nucleotides read TGTGCCAGCAGCTTGCCCTATCGGGGTTATGCCTTCTATGGCTACACCTTC. It specifies CASSLPYRGYAFYGYTF.

The sample holds a few counts of this clone. The V gene is TRBV11-3, the J gene TRBJ2-7, with 7 nucleotides matching TRBD2. The CDR3 loop spans 13 amino acids. Trimming at V came to 1 base and at J to 6 bases, leaving 3 bases not matched to a gene. Germline-derived CDR1 and CDR2 are SGHNT and YENEEA. The CDR3 DNA follows: TGTGCCAGCAGCTTAGGAGCGGGACGCGAGCAGTACGTC. It yields the protein CASSLGAGREQYV.

The chain recombines TRBV29-1 with TRBJ1-2, with 11 bases aligning to TRBD1. The CDR3 runs to 13 residues. J lost 5 bases, V lost 7 bases, and 6 bases had no gene match. From germline, CDR1 is SQVTM and CDR2 ANQGSEA. In DNA, the CDR3 is TGCAGCGCCGGACAGGGGGCGGAGTATGGCTACACCTTC. As protein: CSAGQGAEYGYTF. Using reference TRBV29-1 and TRBJ1-2 for the parts outside the CDR3, the full variable domain is SAVISQKPSRDICQRGTSLTIQCQVDSQVTMMFWYRQQPGQSLTLIATANQGSEATYESGFVIDKFPISRPNLTFSTLTVSNMSPEDSSIYLCSAGQGAEYGYTFGSGTRLTVV.

This clone has only a few counts. The chain carries TRBV30 and TRBJ1-5; 7 nucleotides align to TRBD1. CDR3 size: 17 residues. Losses at the gene ends were 1 base for V and 1 base for J; bases not matched to a gene: 10. Germline V lookup: CDR1 GTSNPN, CDR2 SVGIG (reference sequence). The CDR3 region has the DNA TGTGCCTGGAGTGCCCGCGGACAGGCCAGGAGCAATCAGCCCCAGCATTTT. Translated: CAWSARGQARSNQPQHF.